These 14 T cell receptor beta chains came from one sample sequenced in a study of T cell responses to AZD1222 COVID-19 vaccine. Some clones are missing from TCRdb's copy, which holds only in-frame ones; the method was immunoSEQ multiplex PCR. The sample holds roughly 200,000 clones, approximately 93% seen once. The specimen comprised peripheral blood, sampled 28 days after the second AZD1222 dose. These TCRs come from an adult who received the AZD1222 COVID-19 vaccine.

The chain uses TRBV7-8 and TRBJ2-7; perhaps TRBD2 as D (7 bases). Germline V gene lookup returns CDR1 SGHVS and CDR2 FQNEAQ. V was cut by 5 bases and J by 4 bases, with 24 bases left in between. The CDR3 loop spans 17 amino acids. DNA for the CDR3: TGTGCCAGCAGCCTTGTGGGGGGGCTAATCTATGGATACGAGCAGTACTTC. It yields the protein CASSLVGGLIYGYEQYF. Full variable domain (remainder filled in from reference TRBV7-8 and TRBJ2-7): GAGVSQSPRYKVAKRGQDVALRCDPISGHVSLFWYQQALGQGPEFLTYFQNEAQLDKSGLPSDRFFAERPEGSVSTLKIQRTQQEDSAVYLCASSLVGGLIYGYEQYFGPGTRLTVT.

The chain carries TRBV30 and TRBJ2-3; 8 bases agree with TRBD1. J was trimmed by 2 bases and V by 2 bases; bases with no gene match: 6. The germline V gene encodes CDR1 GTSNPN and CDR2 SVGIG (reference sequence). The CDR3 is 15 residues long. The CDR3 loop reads CAWSPGQANTDTQYF. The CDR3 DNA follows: TGTGCCTGGAGTCCGGGACAGGCGAACACAGATACGCAGTATTTT.

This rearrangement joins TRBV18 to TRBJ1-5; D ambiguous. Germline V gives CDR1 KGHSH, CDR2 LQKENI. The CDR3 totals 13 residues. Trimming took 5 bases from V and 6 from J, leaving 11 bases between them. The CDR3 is CASSSGRVQPQHF. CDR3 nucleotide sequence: TGTGCCAGCTCATCCGGAAGGGTTCAGCCCCAGCATTTT.

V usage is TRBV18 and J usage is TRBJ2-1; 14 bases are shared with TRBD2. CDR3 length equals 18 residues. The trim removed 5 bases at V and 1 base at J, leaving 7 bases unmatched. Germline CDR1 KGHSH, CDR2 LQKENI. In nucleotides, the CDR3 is TGTGCCAGCTCATCACTACGGACTAGCGGGGGGTCCTACAATGAGCAGTTCTTC. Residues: CASSSLRTSGGSYNEQFF.

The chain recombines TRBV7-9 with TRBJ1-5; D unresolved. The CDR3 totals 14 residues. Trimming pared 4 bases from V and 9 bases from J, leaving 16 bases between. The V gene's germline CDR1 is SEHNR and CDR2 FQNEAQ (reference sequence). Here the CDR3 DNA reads TGTGCCAGCAGCTCTACGGACGGCAAGCGGCCCCAGCATTTT. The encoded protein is CASSSTDGKRPQHF. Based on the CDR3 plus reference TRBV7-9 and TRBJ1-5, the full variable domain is DTGVSQNPRHKITKRGQNVTFRCDPISEHNRLYWYRQTLGQGPEFLTYFQNEAQLEKSRLLSDRFSAERPKGSFSTLEIQRTEQGDSAMYLCASSSTDGKRPQHFGDGTRLSIL.

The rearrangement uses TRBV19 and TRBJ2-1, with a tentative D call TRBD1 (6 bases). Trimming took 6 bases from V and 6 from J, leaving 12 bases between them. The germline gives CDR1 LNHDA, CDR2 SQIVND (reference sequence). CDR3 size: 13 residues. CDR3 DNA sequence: TGTGCCAGTAGCCTTCAGGGGACCAATGAGCAGTTCTTC. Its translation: CASSLQGTNEQFF.

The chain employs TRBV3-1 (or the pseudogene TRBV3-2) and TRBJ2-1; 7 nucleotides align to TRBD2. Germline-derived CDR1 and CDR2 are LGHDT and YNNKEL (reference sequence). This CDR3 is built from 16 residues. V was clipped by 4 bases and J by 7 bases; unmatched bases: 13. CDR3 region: CASSLLGREGQNEQFF. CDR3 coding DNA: TGTGCCAGCAGCCTCCTAGGGAGGGAGGGCCAAAATGAGCAGTTCTTC.

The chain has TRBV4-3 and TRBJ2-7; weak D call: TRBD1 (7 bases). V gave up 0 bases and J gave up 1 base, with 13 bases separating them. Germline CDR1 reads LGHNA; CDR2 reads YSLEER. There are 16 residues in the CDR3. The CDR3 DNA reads TGCGCCAGCAGCCAAGATCCAGGGGGGAGATCCTACGAGCAGTACTTC. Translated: CASSQDPGGRSYEQYF.

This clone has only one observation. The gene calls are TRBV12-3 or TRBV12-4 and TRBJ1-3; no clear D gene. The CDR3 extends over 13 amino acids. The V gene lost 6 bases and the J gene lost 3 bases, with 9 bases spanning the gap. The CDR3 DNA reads TGTGCCAGCAGCCCGAGCTTTGGAAACACCATATATTTT. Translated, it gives CASSPSFGNTIYF.

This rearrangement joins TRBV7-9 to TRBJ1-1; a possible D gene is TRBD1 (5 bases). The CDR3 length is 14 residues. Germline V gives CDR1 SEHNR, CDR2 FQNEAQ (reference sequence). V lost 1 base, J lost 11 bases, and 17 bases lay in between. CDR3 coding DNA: TGTGCCAGCAGCTTAGAGGGGCTGTTTAAAATGGCTTTCTTT. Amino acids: CASSLEGLFKMAFF.

The CDR3 loop is CASSILGVSNQPQHF. The DNA of the CDR3 is TGTGCCAGTAGTATTCTCGGGGTGAGCAATCAGCCCCAGCATTTT. The chain has TRBV19 and TRBJ1-5; no clear D. CDR3 size: 15 residues. Germline V gives CDR1 LNHDA, CDR2 SQIVND (reference sequence). The germline V and J ends were trimmed by 3 bases and 1 base, with 10 bases remaining between them.

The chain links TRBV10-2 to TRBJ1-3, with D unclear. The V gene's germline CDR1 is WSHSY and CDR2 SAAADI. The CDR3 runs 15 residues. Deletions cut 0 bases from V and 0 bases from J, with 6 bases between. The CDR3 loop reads CASSESYGSGNTIYF. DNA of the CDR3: TGCGCCAGCAGTGAGTCTTACGGCTCTGGAAACACCATATATTTT.

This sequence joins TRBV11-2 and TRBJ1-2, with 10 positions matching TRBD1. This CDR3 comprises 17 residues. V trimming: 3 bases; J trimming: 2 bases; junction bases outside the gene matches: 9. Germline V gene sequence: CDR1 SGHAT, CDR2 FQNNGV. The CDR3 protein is CASSFVKTGGTNYGYTF. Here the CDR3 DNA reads TGTGCCAGCAGCTTTGTCAAGACAGGGGGCACCAACTATGGCTACACCTTC.

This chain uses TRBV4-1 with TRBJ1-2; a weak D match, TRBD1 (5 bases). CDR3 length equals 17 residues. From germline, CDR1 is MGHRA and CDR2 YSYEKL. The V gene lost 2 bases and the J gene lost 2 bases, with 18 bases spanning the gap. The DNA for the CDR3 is TGCGCCAGCAGCCAAAAGGAGGGAGTGGGGGGGAACTATGGCTACACCTTC. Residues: CASSQKEGVGGNYGYTF.